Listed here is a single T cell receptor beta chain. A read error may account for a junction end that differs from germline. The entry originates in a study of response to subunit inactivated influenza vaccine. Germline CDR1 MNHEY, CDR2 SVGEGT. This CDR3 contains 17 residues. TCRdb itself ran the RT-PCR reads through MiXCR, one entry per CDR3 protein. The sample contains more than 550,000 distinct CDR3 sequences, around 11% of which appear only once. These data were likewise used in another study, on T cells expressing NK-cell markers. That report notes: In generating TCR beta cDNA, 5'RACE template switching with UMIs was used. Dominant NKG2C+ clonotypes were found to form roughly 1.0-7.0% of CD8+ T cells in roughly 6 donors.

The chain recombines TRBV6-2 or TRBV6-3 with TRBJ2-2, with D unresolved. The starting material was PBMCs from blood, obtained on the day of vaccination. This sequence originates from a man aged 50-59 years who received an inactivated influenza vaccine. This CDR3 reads CASSYSTANPNPGELFF. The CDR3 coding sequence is TGTGCCAGCAGTTACTCGACGGCTAACCCGAACCCCGGGGAGCTGTTTTTT.